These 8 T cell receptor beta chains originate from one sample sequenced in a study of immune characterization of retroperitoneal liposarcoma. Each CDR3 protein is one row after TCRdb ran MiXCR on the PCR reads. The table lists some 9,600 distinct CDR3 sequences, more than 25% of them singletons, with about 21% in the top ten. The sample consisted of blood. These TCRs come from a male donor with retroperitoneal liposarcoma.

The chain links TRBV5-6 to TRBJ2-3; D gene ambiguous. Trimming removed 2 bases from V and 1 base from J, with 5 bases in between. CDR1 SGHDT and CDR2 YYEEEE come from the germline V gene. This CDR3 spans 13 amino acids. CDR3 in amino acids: CASSFQGTDTQYF. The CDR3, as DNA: TGTGCCAGCAGCTTCCAGGGCACAGATACGCAGTATTTT. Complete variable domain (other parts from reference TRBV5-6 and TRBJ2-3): DAGVTQSPTHLIKTRGQQVTLRCSPKSGHDTVSWYQQALGQGPQFIFQYYEEEERQRGNFPDRFSGHQFPNYSSELNVNALLLGDSALYLCASSFQGTDTQYFGPGTRLTVL.

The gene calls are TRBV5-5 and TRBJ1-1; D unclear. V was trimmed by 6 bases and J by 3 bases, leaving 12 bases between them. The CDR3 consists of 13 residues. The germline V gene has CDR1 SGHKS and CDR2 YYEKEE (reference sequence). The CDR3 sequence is CASIPPGYTEAFF. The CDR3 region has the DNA TGTGCCAGCATCCCCCCAGGTTACACTGAAGCTTTCTTT.

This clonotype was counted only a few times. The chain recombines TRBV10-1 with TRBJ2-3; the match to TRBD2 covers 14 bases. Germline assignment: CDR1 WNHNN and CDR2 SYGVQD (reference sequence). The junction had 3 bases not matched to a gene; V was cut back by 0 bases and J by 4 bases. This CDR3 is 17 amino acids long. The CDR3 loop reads CASSESVTSGGADTQYF. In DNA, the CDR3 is TGCGCCAGCAGTGAGTCCGTGACTAGCGGGGGGGCAGATACGCAGTATTTT.

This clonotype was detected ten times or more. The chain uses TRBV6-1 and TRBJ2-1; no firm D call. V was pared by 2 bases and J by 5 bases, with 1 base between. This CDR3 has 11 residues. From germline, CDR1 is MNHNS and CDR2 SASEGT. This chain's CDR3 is CASSENNEQFF. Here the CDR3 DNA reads TGTGCCAGCAGTGAAAACAATGAGCAGTTCTTC.

This CDR3 is CASSRGSTQRSSTRPEQYF. As DNA, the CDR3 is TGTGCCAGCAGCCGAGGGTCCACCCAGCGGTCGTCTACTCGCCCCGAGCAGTACTTC. The chain has TRBV6-1 and TRBJ2-1; tentative D call: TRBD2 (5 bases). The J call may be incorrect, as the DNA end agrees better with TRBJ2-7. This CDR3 has 19 amino acids. Germline CDR1 is MNHNS and CDR2 is SASEGT.

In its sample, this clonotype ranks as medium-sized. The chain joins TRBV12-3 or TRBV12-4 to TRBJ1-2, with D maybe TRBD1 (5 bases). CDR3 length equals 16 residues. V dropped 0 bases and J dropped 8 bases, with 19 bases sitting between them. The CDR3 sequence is CASSLAPSGTRRGYTF. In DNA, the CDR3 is TGTGCCAGCAGTTTAGCCCCCTCCGGGACCAGGAGGGGCTACACCTTC.

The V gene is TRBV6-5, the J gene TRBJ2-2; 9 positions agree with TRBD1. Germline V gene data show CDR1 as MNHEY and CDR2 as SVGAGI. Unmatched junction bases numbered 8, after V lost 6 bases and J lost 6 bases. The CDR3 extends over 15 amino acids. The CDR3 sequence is CASRRKTGGAGELFF. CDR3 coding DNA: TGTGCCAGCAGACGGAAAACAGGGGGCGCCGGGGAGCTGTTTTTT.

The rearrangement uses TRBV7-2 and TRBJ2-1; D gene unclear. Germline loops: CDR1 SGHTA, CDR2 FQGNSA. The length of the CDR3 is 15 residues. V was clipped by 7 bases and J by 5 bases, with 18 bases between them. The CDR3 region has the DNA TGTGCCAGCACCCGATCCGGGCTACAAGACAATGAGCAGTTCTTC. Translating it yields CASTRSGLQDNEQFF.